This T cell receptor beta chain was sequenced during a study of tumor-infiltrating lymphocytes in primary liver carcinoma. Study background: The five patients, who were men and women, ranged in age from 30 to 69 years.

Germline V gene data show CDR1 as SGHVS and CDR2 as FQNEAQ. This CDR3 contains 15 residues. Production of TCR beta cDNA used around 0.45 ug total RNA together with a constant-region primer. TCR beta libraries came from three nested multiplex PCR rounds using slightly modified ARM-PCR. Running roughly 10 cycles apiece, the first two PCR rounds relied on TRBV1-TRBV30 forward primers together with a C-beta reverse primer. TCRdb itself ran the multiplex PCR reads through MiXCR, one entry per CDR3 protein. The sample lists around 99,000 distinct CDR3 sequences; around 68% were seen once. Remarks on this clonotype: A much more abundant neighbour one base away suggests this may be a read error.

The study co-extracted DNA and RNA from about 19-30 mg of unsorted bulk tissue. None of the patients had received treatment, and all had chronic HBV infection. The origin of this receptor is a man between 35 and 55 years old with primary liver carcinoma and hepatitis B virus infection. Sequencing was carried out using tumor-adjacent normal liver tissue. V usage is TRBV7-8 and J usage is TRBJ2-5; D assignment may be TRBD1 or TRBD2 (5 bases each). Here the CDR3 reads CPSSNYRDGKETQYF. DNA for the CDR3: TGTCCCAGCAGCAACTACCGGGACGGGAAAGAGACCCAGTACTTC. Filled out from reference TRBV7-8 and TRBJ2-5, the complete variable domain reads GAGVSQSPRYKVAKRGQDVALRCDPISGHVSLFWYQQALGQGPEFLTYFQNEAQLDKSGLPSDRFFAERPEGSVSTLKIQRTQQEDSAVYLCPSSNYRDGKETQYFGPGTRLLVL.